A selection of T cell receptor beta chains follows, all from one sample in a study of blood T cell repertoires in COVID-19. Method: immunoSEQ multiplex PCR; TCRdb's copy keeps in-frame clones and lacks some. The data contain 120,000 to 150,000 clones, 80% to 90% of them seen just once; the ten biggest clones take up 8%. Sequencing was done on a sample of peripheral blood. The origin of the receptors is an older woman with COVID-19, enrolled during active disease. Each CDR3 is given with its conserved first and last residue. A D gene is named only where the DNA matches it firmly. Expanded clones are given a class, and other clones once, few, many or no size at all.

d_call	v_call	clone_size	j_call	cdr3_nt	cdr3_aa
TRBD1	TRBV7-3	-	TRBJ1-1	TGTGCCAGCAGCACACAGGGGGGCCTGGAATCGGGCCTCACTGAAGCTTTCTTT	CASSTQGGLESGLTEAFF
-	TRBV20-1	-	TRBJ1-2	TGCAGTGCTAGTGTTCGCAGTGCCAACTATGGCTACACCTTC	CSASVRSANYGYTF
TRBD1	TRBV19	-	TRBJ2-5	TGTGCCAGTAGTACGTCGACAGGGACGACCGTGCAAGAGACCCAGTACTTC	CASSTSTGTTVQETQYF
TRBD2	TRBV11-2	-	TRBJ2-3	TGTGCCAGCAGCCTCGGGACTAGCGGGGTATCAACAGATACGCAGTATTTT	CASSLGTSGVSTDTQYF
TRBD1	TRBV7-6	-	TRBJ1-1	TGTGCCAGCAGACAGGGGACAGCGGACCCACCTGAAGCTTTCTTT	CASRQGTADPPEAFF
TRBD1	TRBV19	-	TRBJ1-4	TGTGCCACCTCGACAGGGGCTACTAATGAAAAACTGTTTTTT	CATSTGATNEKLFF
TRBD1	TRBV29-1	-	TRBJ2-7	TGCAGCGTTGAAACGGACAGGAGAGACGAGCAGTACTTC	CSVETDRRDEQYF
-	TRBV9	-	TRBJ1-4	TGTGCCAGCAGCTTTCGGGGGAGGCCGGATGAAAAACTGTTTTTT	CASSFRGRPDEKLFF
TRBD1	TRBV6-2/TRBV6-3	-	TRBJ2-7	TGTGCCAGCAGCTATGGGACAGGGGGAGCCTCCGAGCAGTACTTC	CASSYGTGGASEQYF
-	TRBV19	-	TRBJ1-1	TGTGCCAGTAGTATAGATCTTCTCTTGAACACTGAAGCTTTCTTT	CASSIDLLLNTEAFF
TRBD1	TRBV29-1	-	TRBJ2-1	TGCAGCGTAATACTAGGGGGCGATGAGCAGTTCTTC	CSVILGGDEQFF
TRBD2	TRBV9	-	TRBJ2-1	TGTGCCAGCAGCGTAGCCAACGCCTGGACTAGCGCCAATGAGCAGTTCTTC	CASSVANAWTSANEQFF
-	TRBV19	-	TRBJ2-3	TGTGCCAGTAGTATGGGGAGACACTTTCGCACAGATACGCAGTATTTT	CASSMGRHFRTDTQYF
TRBD2	TRBV6-2/TRBV6-3	-	TRBJ2-1	TGTGCCAGCAGTTACTCCCAGCGGGGGGGTTACAATGAGCAGTTCTTC	CASSYSQRGGYNEQFF
TRBD2	TRBV4-1	once	TRBJ2-3	TGCGCCAGCAGCCAAGATTGGGGACTAGCGGCAGATACGCAGTATTTT	CASSQDWGLAADTQYF
TRBD1	TRBV6-2/TRBV6-3	-	TRBJ1-6	TGTGCCAGCAGTTGGCCACAGGGGGTAGCTTCACCCCTCCACTTT	CASSWPQGVASPLHF
TRBD1	TRBV10-3	once	TRBJ2-1	TGTGCCATTGGTCAGACAGGGCGGGCGAATGAGCAGTTCTTC	CAIGQTGRANEQFF
-	TRBV18	-	TRBJ1-1	TGTGCCAGCTCGGCCGGGGGAGGGGACACTGAAGCTTTCTTT	CASSAGGGDTEAFF
-	TRBV5-1	-	TRBJ2-3	TGCGCCAGCAGCTTACTCCAGGGGATCACAGATACGCAGTATTTT	CASSLLQGITDTQYF
-	TRBV5-1	-	TRBJ2-2	TGCGCCAGCAGCTTGGCCAACGGGGAGCTGTTTTTT	CASSLANGELFF
-	TRBV5-4	few	TRBJ2-3	TGTGCCAGCAGCTTGGGGCAGGGTCTAGATACGCAGTATTTT	CASSLGQGLDTQYF
-	TRBV6-5	-	TRBJ1-6	TGTGCCAGCAGTTACTCGAGGGCAGTTTTACCCCTCCACTTT	CASSYSRAVLPLHF
-	TRBV5-1	few	TRBJ2-5	TGCGCCAGCAGCCGCTATAACGGGGACCAAGAGACCCAGTACTTC	CASSRYNGDQETQYF
-	TRBV6-6	-	TRBJ1-2	TGTGCCACCCGACAGCTAAATCTTGGCTACACCTTC	CATRQLNLGYTF
-	TRBV10-2	few	TRBJ1-2	TGCGCCAGCAGTGAGAGGGGTGAGGGCTACACCTTC	CASSERGEGYTF
TRBD1	TRBV6-6	-	TRBJ2-2	TGTGCCAGCAGTCAGCCGGGACAGGAGAACACCGGGGAGCTGTTTTTT	CASSQPGQENTGELFF
TRBD2	TRBV4-3	-	TRBJ2-7	TGCGCCAGCAGCCAAGATGCGGTAGCGGGCTCCTACGAGCAGTACTTC	CASSQDAVAGSYEQYF
TRBD1	TRBV5-1	-	TRBJ2-5	TGCGCCAGCAGCTTGGGGGACAGCCAAGAGACCCAGTACTTC	CASSLGDSQETQYF
-	TRBV5-1	-	TRBJ2-1	TGCGCCAGCAGTGGGTGGGGCGGCTACAATGAGCAGTTCTTC	CASSGWGGYNEQFF
-	TRBV6-5	-	TRBJ1-3	TGTGCCAGCACTGTGCAGGGTACAGGAAACACCATATATTTT	CASTVQGTGNTIYF
TRBD1	TRBV5-1	-	TRBJ2-7	TGCGCCAGCAGAGGGGGCTTGGTAGAATCCTACGAGCAGTACTTC	CASRGGLVESYEQYF
-	TRBV5-1	-	TRBJ2-1	TGCGCCAGCCCGCGGATTAACAATGAGCAGTTCTTC	CASPRINNEQFF
-	TRBV2	-	TRBJ1-2	TGTGCCAGCAGTGACGGGATGAATATTGGCTACACCTTC	CASSDGMNIGYTF
TRBD2	TRBV18	-	TRBJ2-1	TGTGCCAGCTCACCAAAAGCGGGGGATGCCTACAATGAGCAGTTCTTC	CASSPKAGDAYNEQFF
TRBD1	TRBV9	-	TRBJ1-2	TGTGCCAGCAGCGCACGCACAGGGGTGGGCTACACCTTC	CASSARTGVGYTF
-	TRBV9	many	TRBJ1-6	TGTGCCAGCAGCGTATCCCCGGACAGTGGAAATTCACCCCTCCACTTT	CASSVSPDSGNSPLHF
TRBD1	TRBV19	-	TRBJ2-2	TGTGCCACCGCGATCAGGGGGCCCGCCCGCGGGGAGCTGTTTTTT	CATAIRGPARGELFF
-	TRBV11-2	-	TRBJ2-4	TGTGCCAGCAGCGACCAGGGAGCCGGGAGCATTCAGTACTTC	CASSDQGAGSIQYF
-	TRBV19	-	TRBJ1-5	TGTGCCAGTAGTATCGGGAGAGGAGGGGCGGGGCAGCCCCAGCATTTT	CASSIGRGGAGQPQHF
TRBD1	TRBV11-3	once	TRBJ1-1	TGTGCCAGCAGCTCCGGACAGGATCCTGAAGCTTTCTTT	CASSSGQDPEAFF
TRBD2	TRBV4-2	-	TRBJ2-5	TGTGCCAGCAGCCAAGAGACGGGGGGGCGCGAGACCCAGTACTTC	CASSQETGGRETQYF
TRBD1	TRBV5-1	-	TRBJ1-6	TGCGCCAGCAGCCTAACGGGACAGGGGATTTCACCCCTCCACTTT	CASSLTGQGISPLHF
-	TRBV20-1	-	TRBJ2-1	TGCAGTGCTAGTAAGACAGGAGACAATGAGCAGTTCTTC	CSASKTGDNEQFF
TRBD1	TRBV5-1	-	TRBJ2-3	TGCGCCAGCAGCTCCGGACAGGGAGAGTTTACGCAGTATTTT	CASSSGQGEFTQYF
-	TRBV6-5	-	TRBJ1-4	TGTGCCAGCAGTTTAGCGGGGGGAGAAACTAATGAAAAACTGTTTTTT	CASSLAGGETNEKLFF
-	TRBV30	-	TRBJ1-5	TGTGCCCTGGCTGCAGGGGAGAGGGATAGCAATCAGCCCCAGCATTTT	CALAAGERDSNQPQHF
TRBD1	TRBV6-6	-	TRBJ2-7	TGTGCCAGCAGTTACTCCCGGACAGGGATCACCTACGAGCAGTACTTC	CASSYSRTGITYEQYF
-	TRBV30	once	TRBJ2-1	TGTGCCTGGAGTTTCCCAGACAGAATATCCTACAATGAGCAGTTCTTC	CAWSFPDRISYNEQFF
-	TRBV24-1	-	TRBJ2-3	TGTGCCACCAGTGTCTCTAGGTACACAGATACGCAGTATTTT	CATSVSRYTDTQYF